This T cell receptor (beta chain) was observed in a study of blood T cell repertoires in COVID-19. For the study at large: Acute-phase and convalescent COVID-19 samples originated in the United States, Italy and Spain.

Per the authors' pipeline: Amplification of reference gene primers provided the estimated nucleated cell counts. Produced via immunoSEQ multiplex PCR; TCRdb's table is partial and in-frame only. V, J and clone size were drawn from that table, and D and trimming were deduced from the DNA. The sample includes approximately 130,000 clones, roughly four fifths of them seen just once. Trimming took 4 bases from V and 3 from J; bases not matched to a gene: 6. The CDR3 is 14 amino acids. Germline-derived CDR1 and CDR2 are LGHDT and YNNKEL (reference sequence). This receptor was obtained from a human donor in a cohort sampled during active COVID-19. V gene TRBV3-1 (or the pseudogene TRBV3-2) combines with J gene TRBJ2-7; 7 bases match TRBD1. Source material: peripheral blood. CDR3 bases: TGTGCCAGCAGCCCTGGGACAGTGGTCTACGAGCAGTACTTC. Translated, it gives CASSPGTVVYEQYF.